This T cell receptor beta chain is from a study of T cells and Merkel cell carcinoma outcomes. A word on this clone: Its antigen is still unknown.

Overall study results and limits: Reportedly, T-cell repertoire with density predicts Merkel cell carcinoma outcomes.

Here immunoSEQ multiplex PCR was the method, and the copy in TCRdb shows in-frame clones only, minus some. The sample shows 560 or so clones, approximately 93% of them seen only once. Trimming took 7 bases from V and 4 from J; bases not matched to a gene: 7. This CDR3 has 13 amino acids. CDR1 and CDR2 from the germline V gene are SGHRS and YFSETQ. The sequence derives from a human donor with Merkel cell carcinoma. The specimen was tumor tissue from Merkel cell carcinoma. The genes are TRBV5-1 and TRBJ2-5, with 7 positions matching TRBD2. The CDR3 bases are TGCGCCAGCCAACCCACGGGGGGAGAGACCCAGTACTTC. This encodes CASQPTGGETQYF. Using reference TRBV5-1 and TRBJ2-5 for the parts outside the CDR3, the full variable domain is KAGVTQTPRYLIKTRGQQVTLSCSPISGHRSVSWYQQTPGQGLQFLFEYFSETQRNKGNFPGRFSGRQFSNSRSEMNVSTLELGDSALYLCASQPTGGETQYFGPGTRLLVL.